This TCR beta chain was obtained from a study of CD8 T cells in ankylosing spondylitis (TCRdb year 2017). Looking at the study overall: T cell receptor beta repertoires were profiled in healthy donors and ankylosing spondylitis patients so that disease-linked TCR variants could be found. The full study cohort was made up of about 25 ankylosing spondylitis patients and around 100 healthy donors. Peripheral blood was sampled, and synovial fluid was also collected from ankylosing spondylitis patients. The paper as a whole reports these results and caveats: Some motif variants were previously reported in synovial fluid and blood of reactive arthritis patients, suggesting common disease-initiation mechanisms. A TCR beta motif of seven or eight highly homologous amino acid variants appeared characteristic of blood from ankylosing spondylitis patients. According to the report, matched synovial fluid samples from ankylosing spondylitis patients were significantly enriched for the disease-linked clones. The disease-linked clones showed a CD8+ phenotype and occurred at relatively low frequencies in peripheral blood.

V and J lose 0 bases and 0 bases, and a span of 9 bases separates them. CDR1 is given as LGHNA and CDR2 as YNFKEQ, both from the germline V gene. The CDR3 starts with the cysteine, ends with the phenylalanine, and has 16 residues. Left in the record is the CDR3 DNA by itself, 48 bases read in frame from the first base. The data were produced on an Illumina HiSeq 2500. TCR beta libraries were prepared by quantitative 5'-RACE with molecular barcodes. The paper's processing steps were these. A new computational method based on a probabilistic model of VDJ rearrangement was used to identify disease-linked TCR variants. TCRdb cleaned the public reads at Q25 with fastp, built clones with MiXCR and kept in-frame beta chains. Each entry merges the rows of one CDR3 protein and shows their most common DNA and genes. The V and J calls here are based on TCRdb, not the publication. The sample yields about 350,000 distinct CDR3 sequences; approximately 22% were counted once. Clones ranked in the top ten supply around 13% of the sample.

This clonotype was detected a few times. Its antigen specificity is not known. Per-nucleotide qualities are absent, and no much larger clonotype sits a single base away. The receptor's source is a male donor with ankylosing spondylitis or in good health (not recorded which). Material: blood, either unsorted or a sorted T cell fraction (not recorded which). The chain links TRBV4-2 with TRBJ2-1; the D assignment is uncertain and may be TRBD1 or TRBD2, with 6 bases supporting each. The CDR3 region: CASSQDWGASYNEQFF. At the DNA level, the sequence is TGTGCCAGCAGCCAAGATTGGGGGGCCTCCTACAATGAGCAGTTCTTC.